This T cell receptor beta chain was identified in a study of lymphopenia after photon versus proton radiotherapy. General observations from the study: Under photons, naive T cells and diversity fell while effector/memory populations rose. After the lymphocyte nadir, photon-treated repertoires showed oligoclonal expansion, especially of CD8+ Temra cells. Post-nadir TCR diversity decline inversely tracked overall survival among those who died. Only patients who died were analyzed for survival; proton advantage is unproven.

Comments on this clone: What it binds is not known.

CDR1 and CDR2 (germline): MNHEY, SMNVEV (reference sequence). Germline trimming cut 5 bases from V and 1 base from J; bases unmatched to any gene: 4. The CDR3 runs 15 residues. Here immunoSEQ multiplex PCR was the method, and the copy in TCRdb shows in-frame clones only, minus some. The sample yields 20,000 or so clones, just under 85% seen once. The sequence was collected from a woman in her fifties or sixties with pancreatic cancer. The material was peripheral blood, obtained from a patient treated with photon-based radiotherapy. This chain connects TRBV27 to TRBJ2-2; 7 bases fit TRBD1. This chain's CDR3 is CASSRDRMNTGELFF. The CDR3 nucleotides are TGTGCCAGCAGTAGGGACAGAATGAACACCGGGGAGCTGTTTTTT.